The next 29 T cell receptor beta chains were all read from a single sample in a study of blood T cells in healthy people across ages (dated by TCRdb to between 2015 and 2017). Libraries were prepared through 5' RACE. Sequencing was performed on an Illumina HiSeq 2500. The second PCR ran for roughly 7 to 11 cycles and used a J-beta primer mix along with a sample-barcoded 5' primer. TCRdb reprocessing: public reads trimmed at Q25 with fastp, clones called with MiXCR, in-frame beta chains kept. CDR3 protein duplicates are merged, each entry listing the most common genes and DNA. Present in this sample are more than 900,000 distinct CDR3 sequences, roughly 28% of which were seen just once. The ten top clones hold about 10% of the sample. These same records also appear under a second study, on T cells of mothers and their children.

The source material was blood. All receptors derive from a woman between 35 and 50 years old in good health.

A note on this clonotype: A clone one base away is much larger, so this may be a read error. V and J are TRBV19 and TRBJ1-1; no firm D call. CDR1 and CDR2 (germline): LNHDA, SQIVND (reference sequence). There are 13 residues in the CDR3. V gave up 2 bases and J gave up 6 bases, with 10 bases separating them. The CDR3 DNA reads as TGTGCCAGTAGTATAAGTCAAATCGCTGAAGCTTTCTTT. It is translated as CASSISQIAEAFF.

The chain is built from TRBV6-1 and TRBJ2-1, with 11 bases that match TRBD2. The CDR3 has 18 amino acids. With V trimmed by 1 base and J by 6 bases, 11 bases remained unmatched. Germline CDR1 reads MNHNS; CDR2 reads SASEGT. The CDR3 protein is CASSEETPTSGVVNEQFF. CDR3 DNA: TGTGCCAGCAGTGAAGAAACTCCGACTAGCGGGGTAGTCAATGAGCAGTTCTTC.

As for this clonotype: A read error may produce the germline difference seen at one junction end. V is TRBV18 and J is TRBJ2-2, with D perhaps TRBD2 (6 bases). The CDR3 has 15 amino acids. CDR1 is KGHSH, CDR2 LQKENI, per germline. CDR3 protein: CASSPKVLHGGEPFF. CDR3 sequence (DNA): TGTGCCAGCTCACCCAAGGTTCTACACGGCGGGGAGCCGTTTTTT.

With respect to this clonotype: Since a much larger clone is just one base distant, this may be a read error. The chain has TRBV7-9 and TRBJ1-4; no reliable D call. Germline lookup yields CDR1 SEHNR and CDR2 FQNEAQ (reference sequence). The CDR3 consists of 14 residues. Between the trimmed V and J ends, which lost 7 bases and 8 bases, there was a span of 17 bases. DNA for the CDR3: TGTGCCAGCAACTCGGGAGGGTGGCAGGAAAAACTGTTTTTT. Translated: CASNSGGWQEKLFF. Based on the CDR3 plus reference TRBV7-9 and TRBJ1-4, the full variable domain is DTGVSQNPRHKITKRGQNVTFRCDPISEHNRLYWYRQTLGQGPEFLTYFQNEAQLEKSRLLSDRFSAERPKGSFSTLEIQRTEQGDSAMYLCASNSGGWQEKLFFGSGTQLSVL.

This clonotype was picked up many times. The chain carries TRBV11-3 and TRBJ2-1; D perhaps matches TRBD1 (5 bases). Trimming pared 1 base from V and 10 bases from J, leaving 14 bases between. CDR3 length equals 14 residues. Germline lookup yields CDR1 SGHNT and CDR2 YENEEA. The CDR3 here is CASSLGSGPREQFF. As DNA, the CDR3 is TGTGCCAGCAGCTTAGGTTCAGGGCCAAGGGAGCAGTTCTTC.

This clonotype was found a few times. The chain recombines TRBV28 with TRBJ2-5; 10 nucleotides match TRBD1. Germline loops: CDR1 MDHEN, CDR2 SYDVKM. V dropped 5 bases and J dropped 7; count of bases not matched to a gene: 7. The CDR3 runs 14 residues. The CDR3 is CASSRDRGQGTQYF. CDR3 DNA sequence: TGTGCCAGCAGTCGAGACAGGGGGCAGGGGACCCAGTACTTC.

The chain employs TRBV15 and TRBJ2-1, with D tentatively TRBD2 (5 bases). The assigned J gene may be wrong: the sequence end matches TRBJ2-7 better. CDR1 is LNHNV, CDR2 YYDKDF, per germline (reference sequence). This CDR3 region has 17 residues. CDR3 DNA: TGTGCCACCAGCAGAAGTAGGGAGCCATCAAGTTACAATGAGCAGTACTTC. Its protein product is CATSRSREPSSYNEQYF.

This clonotype appeared a few times. This chain links TRBV4-3 with TRBJ1-5; tentative D call: TRBD1 (6 bases). This CDR3 is built from 17 residues. From germline, CDR1 is LGHNA and CDR2 YSLEER. Trimming left V 0 bases short and J 0 bases short, with 12 bases between. Written as DNA, the CDR3 is TGCGCCAGCAGCCAAGAAGGGGGGGGCCTTAGCAATCAGCCCCAGCATTTT. It codes for CASSQEGGGLSNQPQHF.

Details on this clonotype: This may arise from a read error, as a much more abundant clone is one base away. The chain recombines TRBV7-2 with TRBJ2-1; tentatively, D is TRBD2 (7 bases). Trimming shortened V by 4 bases and J by 10 bases, and 14 bases separated the two germline ends. The CDR3 runs 13 residues. Germline loops: CDR1 SGHTA, CDR2 FQGNSA. The CDR3 loop is CASSWGGGYEQFF. The CDR3 region has the DNA TGTGCCAGCAGCTGGGGAGGGGGATACGAGCAGTTCTTC.

V gene TRBV2 combines with J gene TRBJ1-6; D uncertain. The CDR3 runs 13 residues. The V gene lost 4 bases and the J gene lost 8 bases, with 9 bases spanning the gap. Germline-derived CDR1 and CDR2 are SNHLY and FYNNEI. The CDR3: CASSGRGDSPLHF. The CDR3 bases are TGTGCCAGCAGTGGGAGAGGCGATTCACCCCTCCACTTT.

This chain connects TRBV5-5 to TRBJ2-1, with a possible D match to TRBD1 (8 bases). Germline assignment: CDR1 SGHKS and CDR2 YYEKEE (reference sequence). The CDR3 has 13 amino acids. V gave up 4 bases and J gave up 12 bases, with 17 bases separating them. The CDR3 reads CASSPIQGGWQFF. In nucleotides, the CDR3 is TGTGCCAGCAGCCCAATACAGGGGGGGTGGCAGTTCTTC.

The table lists this clonotype with a few counts. V usage is TRBV7-9 and J usage is TRBJ1-6; TRBD1 matches at 10 bases. CDR1 SEHNR and CDR2 FQNEAQ come from the germline V gene (reference sequence). V shed 1 base and J 7 bases; nucleotides not matched to a gene: 1. The CDR3 covers 15 residues. The CDR3 sequence is CASSLGDRGNSPLHF. In nucleotides, the CDR3 is TGTGCCAGCAGCTTAGGGGACAGGGGAAATTCACCCCTCCACTTT.

This clonotype has just a few counts. V gene TRBV7-2 combines with J gene TRBJ2-5, with TRBD2 matching over 15 bases. The germline V gene has CDR1 SGHTA and CDR2 FQGNSA. The CDR3 loop spans 17 amino acids. Trimming at V came to 5 bases and at J to 3 bases, leaving 7 bases not matched to a gene. The CDR3 DNA sequence: TGTGCCAGCAGCCCCCCCGGACTAGCGGGGGGGAAAGAGACCCAGTACTTC. Translation gives CASSPPGLAGGKETQYF.

In its sample, this clonotype was seen many times. The chain uses TRBV7-9 and TRBJ2-3; D perhaps matches TRBD1 (5 bases). Germline-derived CDR1 and CDR2 are SEHNR and FQNEAQ (reference sequence). This CDR3 has 14 amino acids. The V end was cut by 4 bases, the J end by 6 bases, with 14 bases between. CDR3 bases: TGTGCCAGCAGCTCGACAGTGTCAAGTGATACGCAGTATTTT. As protein: CASSSTVSSDTQYF.

The sample holds many counts of this clonotype. This sequence joins TRBV9 and TRBJ2-7; the D is unclear. Germline values: CDR1 SGDLS, CDR2 YYNGEE. The CDR3 length is 14 residues. V was cut by 0 bases and J by 2 bases, with 9 bases left in between. The CDR3 loop reads CASSVGRPPYEQYF. CDR3 in DNA: TGTGCCAGCAGCGTAGGCAGGCCACCCTACGAGCAGTACTTC. Full variable domain (rest looked up from reference TRBV9 and TRBJ2-7): DSGVTQTPKHLITATGQRVTLRCSPRSGDLSVYWYQQSLDQGLQFLIQYYNGEERAKGNILERFSAQQFPDLHSELNLSSLELGDSALYFCASSVGRPPYEQYFGPGTRLTVT.

The chain combines TRBV29-1 with TRBJ2-7; D tentatively fits TRBD1 or TRBD2 (5 bases each). The CDR3 spans 15 residues. Between the trimmed V and J ends, which lost 0 bases and 1 base, there was a span of 13 bases. Looked up from germline, CDR1 is SQVTM and CDR2 is ANQGSEA. CDR3 amino acids: CSVEDRDGASYEQYF. CDR3 bases: TGCAGCGTTGAAGATCGGGACGGAGCTTCCTACGAGCAGTACTTC.

This clonotype was picked up many times. The genes are TRBV20-1 and TRBJ1-2; TRBD1 matches 8 bases. The V segment lost 7 bases and the J segment 1 base; nucleotides outside the gene matches: 5. The germline gives CDR1 DFQATT, CDR2 SNEGSKA (reference sequence). The CDR3 spans 13 residues. The CDR3, as DNA: TGCAGTGGGAGGACAGGGTATAACTATGGCTACACCTTC. Encoded protein: CSGRTGYNYGYTF.

In this sample, this clonotype turned up a few times. The V gene is TRBV20-1, the J gene TRBJ1-5; a weak D match, TRBD1 (5 bases). In germline, CDR1 is DFQATT, CDR2 SNEGSKA (reference sequence). This CDR3 region has 12 residues. Trimming took 5 bases from V and 6 from J, leaving 11 bases between them. The CDR3 DNA sequence: TGCAGTGCTTCCCGAGGGGTTCAGCCCCAGCATTTT. This sequence encodes CSASRGVQPQHF.

In its sample, this clonotype was seen many times. The chain employs TRBV28 and TRBJ2-1, with D possibly matching TRBD2 (6 bases). Germline lookup yields CDR1 MDHEN and CDR2 SYDVKM. The CDR3 totals 14 residues. Trimming stripped 2 bases from V and 2 bases from J, with 7 bases between. CDR3 DNA: TGTGCCAGCAGTTTAGCGGGGACCTACAATGAGCAGTTCTTC. Translated, it gives CASSLAGTYNEQFF.

This clonotype came up many times. The V gene is TRBV27, the J gene TRBJ1-2, with a weak D call TRBD1 (5 bases). V shed 11 bases and J shed 1 base, with 14 bases lying between them. This CDR3 region has 13 residues. Germline CDR1 MNHEY, CDR2 SMNVEV (reference sequence). CDR3 loop: CARAGALNYGYTF. CDR3 in DNA: TGTGCCCGCGCCGGGGCGCTTAACTATGGCTACACCTTC.

The V gene is TRBV14, the J gene TRBJ2-5; 9 nucleotides align to TRBD2. Looked up from germline, CDR1 is SGHDN and CDR2 is FVKESK. The CDR3 is made up of 17 amino acids. J gave up 1 base and V 0 bases, and 6 bases lay outside the gene matches. CDR3 protein: CASSQDLQRGVQETQYF. The CDR3 nucleotides are TGTGCCAGCAGCCAAGATCTGCAGCGGGGGGTCCAAGAGACCCAGTACTTC.

This clonotype was seen at least ten times. This rearrangement joins TRBV7-9 to TRBJ1-6; D is unclear. This CDR3 contains 14 residues. V lost 2 bases and J lost 8, with 10 bases in between. Germline-derived CDR1 and CDR2 are SEHNR and FQNEAQ (reference sequence). The CDR3 coding sequence is TGTGCCAGCAGCTTAAGTGGGCCCTATTCACCCCTCCACTTT. It yields the protein CASSLSGPYSPLHF.

This clonotype came up a few times. CDR3 nucleotide sequence: TGTGCCACCCCGGCGGGGTACGCAGATACGCAGTATTTT. Residues: CATPAGYADTQYF. The rearrangement links TRBV27 to TRBJ2-3, with D possibly being TRBD2 (6 bases). The CDR3 contains 13 residues. Per germline, CDR1 MNHEY and CDR2 SMNVEV (reference sequence). Trimming took 10 bases from V and 4 from J, leaving 15 bases between them.

V usage is TRBV20-1 and J usage is TRBJ2-1, with 7 positions matching TRBD1. Germline assignment: CDR1 DFQATT and CDR2 SNEGSKA (reference sequence). V was clipped by 5 bases and J by 0 bases; unmatched bases: 4. CDR3 size: 14 residues. Written as DNA, the CDR3 is TGCAGTGCTTATGGACAGGCCTCCTACAATGAGCAGTTCTTC. It translates to CSAYGQASYNEQFF.

A note on this clonotype: It may be a read error: a sequence one base away is much more abundant. Here the CDR3 reads CASRYTGTQYF. The CDR3 DNA sequence: TGTGCCAGCAGGTACACAGGTACGCAGTATTTT. V and J are TRBV25-1 and TRBJ2-3, with a possible D match to TRBD1 (5 bases). CDR3 size: 11 residues. Germline values: CDR1 MGHDK, CDR2 SYGVNS.

This clonotype showed up just a few times. The chain employs TRBV5-1 and TRBJ2-3; TRBD2 matches 8 bases. CDR1 SGHRS and CDR2 YFSETQ come from the germline V gene. The CDR3 is 16 amino acids. Unmatched junction bases numbered 7, after V lost 3 bases and J lost 1 base. The CDR3 here is CASSSGRAGGTDTQYF. The CDR3 DNA sequence: TGCGCCAGCAGCTCCGGACGAGCGGGGGGCACAGATACGCAGTATTTT.

This clonotype was recorded at least ten times. The V and J genes are TRBV5-6 and TRBJ1-2, with TRBD1 as a possible D gene (5 bases). V was shortened by 0 bases and J by 3 bases, with 9 bases between the two germline ends. There are 14 residues in the CDR3. Germline CDR1 is SGHDT and CDR2 is YYEEEE. CDR3 DNA sequence: TGTGCCAGCAGCTTGGGGACAACCTACTATGGCTACACCTTC. It codes for CASSLGTTYYGYTF.

The gene calls are TRBV27 and TRBJ2-3; tentative D call: TRBD2 (6 bases). Trimming removed 7 bases at V and 2 bases at J, with 16 bases between. Germline V lookup: CDR1 MNHEY, CDR2 SMNVEV (reference sequence). The CDR3 is 15 residues long. In DNA, the CDR3 is TGTGCCAGCAACTTAGGACTACCCGTCACAGATACGCAGTATTTT. Its protein product is CASNLGLPVTDTQYF.

The chain combines TRBV20-1 with TRBJ2-5; tentative D call: TRBD1 (7 bases). The V end lost 3 bases, the J end lost 7 bases, and 21 bases lay between the germline ends. There are 15 residues in the CDR3. Germline loops: CDR1 DFQATT, CDR2 SNEGSKA (reference sequence). CDR3 bases: TGCAGTGCTAGGGAGGGACAGATCCCTCAGGGGACCCAGTACTTC. Amino acid sequence: CSAREGQIPQGTQYF.